What follows are 28 T cell receptor beta chains derived from one specimen sequenced in a study of blood T cell repertoires in COVID-19. The protocol was immunoSEQ multiplex PCR, while the TCRdb copy is restricted to in-frame clones and leaves out a portion. Of 69,000 or so clones in the sample, about four fifths are singletons; the top ten hold over 7.5%. The sample comprised peripheral blood. The receptors originated from an elderly woman with acute or convalescent COVID-19.

The chain joins TRBV30 to TRBJ2-7; TRBD1 agrees at 8 bases. The CDR3 consists of 14 residues. Germline CDR1 GTSNPN, CDR2 SVGIG (reference sequence). V dropped 3 bases and J dropped 3; count of bases not matched to a gene: 7. CDR3 nucleotides: TGTGCCTGGAGCTCACGGACAGGGCTCTACGAGCAGTACTTC. Translating gives CAWSSRTGLYEQYF.

The V call is TRBV27, the J call TRBJ1-6; 8 bases align to TRBD1. V lost 5 bases to trimming and J lost 7 bases; unmatched junction nucleotides: 4. Per germline, CDR1 MNHEY and CDR2 SMNVEV (reference sequence). The CDR3 extends over 14 amino acids. The CDR3 loop reads CASSAGGGNSPLHF. In DNA form, the CDR3 reads TGTGCCAGCAGTGCAGGGGGCGGCAATTCACCCCTCCACTTT.

The V and J genes are TRBV30 and TRBJ2-7; D call uncertain. The CDR3 is 11 amino acids. Trimming took off 1 base at V and 7 bases at J, with 8 bases between the two ends. Germline V gene data show CDR1 as GTSNPN and CDR2 as SVGIG (reference sequence). The CDR3 coding sequence is TGTGCCTGGAGTGGACAATTAGAGCAGTACTTC. Its translation is CAWSGQLEQYF.

The genes are TRBV10-1 and TRBJ1-1; D not resolved. Germline V gene sequence: CDR1 WNHNN, CDR2 SYGVQD (reference sequence). This CDR3 is built from 13 residues. Trimming removed 0 bases from V and 12 bases from J, with 14 bases in between. The CDR3 DNA reads as TGCGCCAGCAGTGAGTCGACGGTTGGAGCACCTTTCTTT. It specifies CASSESTVGAPFF.

This clone was counted a few times. The chain links TRBV2 to TRBJ1-2; tentatively, D is TRBD1 (5 bases). The germline V gene encodes CDR1 SNHLY and CDR2 FYNNEI. V was clipped by 4 bases and J by 8 bases, with 11 bases between them. The CDR3 extends over 12 amino acids. CDR3 sequence: CASSVGGVGYTF. The CDR3 nucleotides are TGTGCCAGCAGTGTGGGAGGGGTGGGCTACACCTTC.

In this sample, this clone turned up a few times. This chain connects TRBV28 to TRBJ2-5; possible D gene TRBD2, 6 bases. Trimming left V 5 bases short and J 7 bases short, with 17 bases between. The germline CDR1 and CDR2 sequences are MDHEN and SYDVKM. The CDR3 loop spans 14 amino acids. The CDR3 region is CASSARGGGGTQYF. In DNA form, the CDR3 reads TGTGCCAGCAGTGCCCGGGGAGGCGGCGGGACCCAGTACTTC.

V and J are TRBV25-1 and TRBJ1-2, with 10 bases identical to TRBD1. The length of the CDR3 is 15 residues. Germline CDR1 is MGHDK and CDR2 is SYGVNS. Unmatched junction bases numbered 4, after V lost 4 bases and J lost 2 bases. The CDR3 sequence is CASSVEDRGNYGYTF. The CDR3 coding sequence is TGTGCCAGCAGTGTGGAGGACAGGGGGAACTATGGCTACACCTTC.

This chain joins TRBV7-3 and TRBJ1-1; D might be TRBD1 (6 bases). V shed 4 bases and J shed 3 bases, with 12 bases lying between them. The CDR3 covers 14 residues. From germline, CDR1 is SGHTA and CDR2 FQGTGA. CDR3 region: CASSSQGWDTEAFF. In nucleotides, the CDR3 is TGTGCCAGCAGCTCACAGGGTTGGGACACTGAAGCTTTCTTT.

The chain recombines TRBV11-2 with TRBJ2-1, with D possibly TRBD2 on 6 matching bases. V dropped 5 bases and J dropped 6 bases, with 17 bases sitting between them. The germline gives CDR1 SGHAT, CDR2 FQNNGV. The CDR3 spans 15 residues. CDR3 residues: CASSRNSGGSNEQFF. CDR3 in DNA: TGTGCCAGCAGCCGAAATAGCGGAGGCAGCAATGAGCAGTTCTTC.

The rearrangement links TRBV7-9 to TRBJ2-1, with no clear D. Germline lookup yields CDR1 SEHNR and CDR2 FQNEAQ (reference sequence). V dropped 5 bases and J dropped 5 bases, with 7 bases sitting between them. This CDR3 region has 12 residues. In nucleotides, the CDR3 is TGTGCCAGCAGCCCCCTCGACAATGAGCAGTTCTTC. It specifies CASSPLDNEQFF.

The chain combines TRBV7-6 with TRBJ2-2, with D perhaps matching TRBD2 (6 bases). The CDR3 is 16 amino acids. The V end lost 3 bases, the J end lost 1 base, and 12 bases lay between the germline ends. Germline CDR1 is SGHVS and CDR2 is FNYEAQ. The CDR3 coding sequence is TGTGCCAGCAGCTTGCTATCCGGGGGGAACACCGGGGAGCTGTTTTTT. It specifies CASSLLSGGNTGELFF. Drawing the rest from reference TRBV7-6 and TRBJ2-2, the complete variable domain is GAGVSQSPRYKVTKRGQDVALRCDPISGHVSLYWYRQALGQGPEFLTYFNYEAQQDKSGLPNDRFSAERPEGSISTLTIQRTEQRDSAMYRCASSLLSGGNTGELFFGEGSRLTVL.

This rearrangement joins TRBV5-4 to TRBJ2-7; a possible D gene is TRBD2 (5 bases). CDR1 and CDR2 (germline): SGHNT, YYREEE (reference sequence). V was trimmed by 5 bases and J by 5 bases, leaving 20 bases between them. This CDR3 has 15 amino acids. For the CDR3, the DNA is TGTGCCAGCAGTCCTAGGCGAGTCACCGGGGACGAGCAGTACTTC. Translating it yields CASSPRRVTGDEQYF.

The chain couples TRBV5-1 to TRBJ2-7, with 7 bases lining up with TRBD1. J gave up 3 bases and V 0 bases, and 3 bases lay outside the gene matches. The CDR3 length is 14 residues. Germline loops: CDR1 SGHRS, CDR2 YFSETQ. The CDR3 spells CASSLDRGVYEQYF. CDR3 in DNA: TGCGCCAGCAGCTTGGACAGGGGAGTCTACGAGCAGTACTTC.

This clone was seen more than once but under ten times. The chain uses TRBV7-6 and TRBJ2-7, with no clear D. The CDR3 covers 13 residues. The ends were cut back, 1 base at V and 6 bases at J, with 10 bases in the middle. The V gene's germline CDR1 is SGHVS and CDR2 FNYEAQ. The CDR3 nucleotides are TGTGCCAGCAGCTTAGAGGCAGGCCGCGAGCAGTACTTC. Residues: CASSLEAGREQYF.

The chain couples TRBV19 to TRBJ2-3; 10 nucleotides line up with TRBD2. The germline V gene encodes CDR1 LNHDA and CDR2 SQIVND (reference sequence). The CDR3 runs 15 residues. The V segment lost 8 bases and the J segment 2 bases; nucleotides outside the gene matches: 7. The CDR3 spells CASGTSGINTDTQYF. The CDR3 DNA is TGTGCCAGTGGAACTAGCGGGATTAACACAGATACGCAGTATTTT.

This chain links TRBV1 with TRBJ2-7; the tabulated D call, TRBD1, remains unverified against the DNA. TRBV1 is marked as a pseudogene. The CDR3 runs 17 residues. The CDR3 DNA sequence: TGCACCAGCAGCCAAGATCTTAGGGGACAGGGCCCCTACGAGCAGTACTTC. Translating it yields CTSSQDLRGQGPYEQYF.

This clone was seen a single time. The chain uses TRBV7-2 and TRBJ2-5; 12 positions match TRBD1. The V gene end was trimmed by 1 base and the J gene end by 4 bases; junction bases not matched to a gene: 4. The CDR3 totals 16 residues. Germline assignment: CDR1 SGHTA and CDR2 FQGNSA. CDR3 DNA sequence: TGTGCCAGCAGCTTAGATGGGACAGGGGGCGGAGAGACCCAGTACTTC. This sequence encodes CASSLDGTGGGETQYF.

This clone was seen a few times. The chain recombines TRBV25-1 with TRBJ2-7; 7 nucleotides agree with TRBD2. CDR1 is MGHDK, CDR2 SYGVNS, per germline. The CDR3 spans 14 residues. J gave up 3 bases and V 3 bases, and 5 bases lay outside the gene matches. Here the CDR3 DNA reads TGTGCCAGCAGTGAGGGAGGGGTGAACTACGAGCAGTACTTC. Amino acid sequence: CASSEGGVNYEQYF.

This chain uses TRBV19 with TRBJ2-1, with D possibly being TRBD2 (5 bases). Trimming shortened V by 4 bases and J by 8 bases, and 6 bases separated the two germline ends. Germline CDR1 is LNHDA and CDR2 is SQIVND (reference sequence). This CDR3 is built from 11 residues. The DNA of the CDR3 is TGTGCCAGTAGTAGGGAGTATGAGCAGTTCTTC. Its translation: CASSREYEQFF.

The chain is built from TRBV4-2 and TRBJ2-3; 10 nucleotides line up with TRBD2. The trim removed 0 bases at V and 4 bases at J, leaving 7 bases unmatched. CDR1 is LGHNA and CDR2 is YNFKEQ in the germline V gene. CDR3 length: 17 amino acids. The CDR3, as DNA: TGTGCCAGCAGCCAAGATAATCGGGGACTAGCGCCAGATACGCAGTATTTT. This sequence encodes CASSQDNRGLAPDTQYF.

The chain employs TRBV30 and TRBJ1-2; D is unclear. The germline V gene has CDR1 GTSNPN and CDR2 SVGIG (reference sequence). The CDR3 consists of 14 residues. Trimming left V 0 bases short and J 1 base short, with 9 bases between. CDR3 sequence: CAWSVGGHNYGYTF. CDR3 nucleotides: TGTGCCTGGAGTGTTGGCGGGCATAACTATGGCTACACCTTC.

The chain links TRBV7-9 to TRBJ1-6; no definite D call. The germline CDR1 and CDR2 sequences are SEHNR and FQNEAQ (reference sequence). Trimming removed 5 bases at V and 10 bases at J, with 12 bases between. There are 13 residues in the CDR3. CDR3: CASSPIQTSPLHF. CDR3 nucleotides: TGTGCCAGCAGCCCGATACAGACCTCACCCCTCCACTTT.

This sequence joins TRBV6-1 and TRBJ2-1; 7 bases are shared with TRBD1. Germline V gene sequence: CDR1 MNHNS, CDR2 SASEGT. The trim removed 1 base at V and 3 bases at J, leaving 3 bases unmatched. The CDR3 consists of 15 residues. The CDR3 spells CASSEGQGVYNEQFF. The DNA for the CDR3 is TGTGCCAGCAGTGAAGGGCAGGGGGTCTACAATGAGCAGTTCTTC.

This clone occurred a few times. The V call is TRBV7-8, the J call TRBJ2-5; 15 bases are a match to TRBD2. Germline-derived CDR1 and CDR2 are SGHVS and FQNEAQ. This CDR3 contains 16 residues. V lost 5 bases to trimming and J lost 3 bases; unmatched junction nucleotides: 4. The CDR3: CASSHWTSGGEETQYF. CDR3 in DNA: TGTGCCAGCAGCCATTGGACTAGCGGGGGGGAAGAGACCCAGTACTTC. Complete variable domain (other parts from reference TRBV7-8 and TRBJ2-5): GAGVSQSPRYKVAKRGQDVALRCDPISGHVSLFWYQQALGQGPEFLTYFQNEAQLDKSGLPSDRFFAERPEGSVSTLKIQRTQQEDSAVYLCASSHWTSGGEETQYFGPGTRLLVL.

J is TRBJ1-4 and V is TRBV30; D perhaps matches TRBD1 (6 bases). Trimming shortened V by 3 bases and J by 10 bases, and 24 bases separated the two germline ends. The CDR3 loop spans 16 amino acids. Germline assignment: CDR1 GTSNPN and CDR2 SVGIG (reference sequence). CDR3 region: CAWRAAKGGLSGKLFF. The CDR3 coding sequence is TGTGCCTGGAGAGCCGCTAAGGGGGGGCTGAGCGGAAAACTGTTTTTT.

The chain uses TRBV5-1 and TRBJ2-1; possible D gene TRBD2, 7 bases. Germline V lookup: CDR1 SGHRS, CDR2 YFSETQ. The V end lost 4 bases, the J end lost 0 bases, and 23 bases lay between the germline ends. The CDR3 is made up of 19 amino acids. CDR3 in amino acids: CASSPAFRGAVTSYNEQFF. For the CDR3, the DNA is TGCGCCAGCAGCCCGGCCTTCCGGGGGGCCGTGACCTCCTACAATGAGCAGTTCTTC.

CDR3 sequence reads: CASSQAPMAGPNQPQHF. In nucleotides, the CDR3 is TGTGCCAGCAGCCAAGCCCCCATGGCAGGGCCCAATCAGCCCCAGCATTTT. The V gene is TRBV3-1 (or the pseudogene TRBV3-2), the J gene TRBJ1-5; D is possibly TRBD1 (5 bases). In germline, CDR1 is LGHDT, CDR2 YNNKEL (reference sequence). This CDR3 has 17 amino acids. Trimming took off 1 base at V and 3 bases at J, with 16 bases between the two ends.

This clone was seen a few times. J is TRBJ2-1 and V is TRBV11-2; D is perhaps TRBD2 (6 bases). V lost 1 base and J 15 bases, leaving 13 bases between the germline ends. The length of the CDR3 is 12 residues. Germline assignment: CDR1 SGHAT and CDR2 FQNNGV. CDR3 region: CASSLVTGLGFF. CDR3 nucleotides: TGTGCCAGCAGCTTAGTCACGGGACTCGGGTTCTTC.